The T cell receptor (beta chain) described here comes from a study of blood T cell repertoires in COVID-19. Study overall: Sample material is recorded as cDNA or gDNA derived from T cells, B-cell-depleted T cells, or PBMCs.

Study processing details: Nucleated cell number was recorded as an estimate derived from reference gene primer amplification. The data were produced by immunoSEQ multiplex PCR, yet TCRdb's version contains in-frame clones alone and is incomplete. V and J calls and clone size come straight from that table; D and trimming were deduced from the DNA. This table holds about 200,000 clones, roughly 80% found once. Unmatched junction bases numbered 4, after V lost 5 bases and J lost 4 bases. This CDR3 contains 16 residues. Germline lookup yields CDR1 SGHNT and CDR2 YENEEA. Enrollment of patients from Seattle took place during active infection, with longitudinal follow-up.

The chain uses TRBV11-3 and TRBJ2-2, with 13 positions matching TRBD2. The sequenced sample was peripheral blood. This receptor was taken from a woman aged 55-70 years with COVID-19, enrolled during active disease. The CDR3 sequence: CASSPGTSGITGELFF. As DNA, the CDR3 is TGTGCCAGCAGCCCGGGGACTAGCGGGATCACCGGGGAGCTGTTTTTT.